Below are 11 T cell receptor beta chains sequenced from a single sample in a study of beta chain features in type 1 diabetes. Reverse transcribing all isolated RNA meant expressed TCRB transcripts were sequenced. Method: immunoSEQ multiplex PCR; TCRdb's copy keeps in-frame clones and lacks some. This sample has around 250,000 clones, with around 21% found just once. Study-wide results and caveats: Within each of all four CD4+ subsets, Type 1 diabetes patients had TCRB CDR3s that were moderately but significantly shorter.

These TCRs are of unknown antigen specificity. Sequencing input: naive CD4+ T cells from blood. The receptors come from a woman aged 40 to 50 with type 1 diabetes.

The chain is built from TRBV5-1 and TRBJ2-3; D might be TRBD2 (6 bases). Germline CDR1 and CDR2: SGHRS and YFSETQ. The length of the CDR3 is 15 residues. V was shortened by 4 bases and J by 1 base, with 13 bases between the two germline ends. The CDR3 loop is CASSPDAGRTDTQYF. The CDR3, as DNA: TGCGCCAGCAGCCCCGATGCGGGGCGCACAGATACGCAGTATTTT.

The V and J genes are TRBV2 and TRBJ1-1; D might be TRBD1 (5 bases). From germline, CDR1 is SNHLY and CDR2 FYNNEI. V lost 9 bases and J lost 3, with 20 bases in between. The CDR3 runs 15 residues. DNA of the CDR3: TGTGCCAGTCGAAAAACGTGGGGCGGTGACACTGAAGCTTTCTTT. Translating gives CASRKTWGGDTEAFF. Full variable domain (missing parts from reference TRBV2 and TRBJ1-1): EPEVTQTPSHQVTQMGQEVILRCVPISNHLYFYWYRQILGQKVEFLVSFYNNEISEKSEIFDDQFSVERPDGSNFTLKIRSTKLEDSAMYFCASRKTWGGDTEAFFGQGTRLTVV.

The chain combines TRBV6-6 with TRBJ1-1, with D possibly TRBD1 on 5 matching bases. Per the germline V gene, CDR1 is MNHNY and CDR2 is SVGAGI (reference sequence). The CDR3 spans 13 residues. The V and J ends lost 11 bases and 2 bases respectively, with 15 bases between them. The CDR3 bases are TGTGCCGCAACCGGTCAGGGAAACACTGAAGCTTTCTTT. Amino acids: CAATGQGNTEAFF.

The rearrangement joins TRBV7-3 to TRBJ1-1; a possible D gene is TRBD1 (5 bases). Germline V CDR1 and CDR2: SGHTA, FQGTGA. The length of the CDR3 is 16 residues. Trimming stripped 5 bases from V and 3 bases from J, with 19 bases between. The CDR3: CASSLQGPGGDTEAFF. The CDR3 coding sequence is TGTGCCAGCAGCCTCCAAGGGCCCGGAGGGGACACTGAAGCTTTCTTT.

V is TRBV18 and J is TRBJ2-3, with D maybe TRBD2 (6 bases). The CDR3 contains 11 residues. V was pared by 6 bases and J by 10 bases, with 11 bases between. Germline V gene lookup returns CDR1 KGHSH and CDR2 LQKENI. The chain's CDR3 is CASSPEGPQYF. The CDR3 bases are TGTGCCAGCTCGCCGGAGGGTCCGCAGTATTTT.

The chain uses TRBV6-6 and TRBJ1-1, with 7 bases lining up with TRBD1. Germline-derived CDR1 and CDR2 are MNHNY and SVGAGI (reference sequence). This CDR3 is 12 amino acids long. V was pared by 2 bases and J by 7 bases, with 1 base of the junction left unmatched. The chain's CDR3 is CASSYGTVEAFF. In DNA, the CDR3 is TGTGCCAGCAGTTACGGGACAGTTGAAGCTTTCTTT.

This clone has only a few counts. This sequence joins TRBV4-2 and TRBJ1-1, with D maybe TRBD1 (5 bases). CDR3 length: 16 amino acids. V was pared by 7 bases and J by 1 base, with 19 bases between. The germline V gene has CDR1 LGHNA and CDR2 YNFKEQ. CDR3 loop: CASTASGISPNTEAFF. CDR3 DNA: TGTGCCAGCACCGCCTCAGGGATAAGCCCGAACACTGAAGCTTTCTTT.

Only a few counts were recorded for this clone. The CDR3 bases are TGTGCCAGCAGCTTGGAGGGGGGACAGGGTTACAATGAGCAGTTCTTC. It codes for CASSLEGGQGYNEQFF. J is TRBJ2-1 and V is TRBV5-4; TRBD1 aligns across 9 bases. The CDR3 is 16 residues long. Germline trimming cut 0 bases from V and 4 bases from J; bases unmatched to any gene: 5. Germline CDR1 is SGHNT and CDR2 is YYREEE (reference sequence). The full variable domain, with the rest looked up from reference TRBV5-4 and TRBJ2-1, is ETGVTQSPTHLIKTRGQQVTLRCSSQSGHNTVSWYQQALGQGPQFIFQYYREEENGRGNFPPRFSGLQFPNYSSELNVNALELDDSALYLCASSLEGGQGYNEQFFGPGTRLTVL.

This clone was counted a single time. The J gene is TRBJ1-4, the V gene TRBV5-1; a possible D gene is TRBD1 (5 bases). There are 15 residues in the CDR3. Germline CDR1 and CDR2: SGHRS and YFSETQ. The ends were cut back, 1 base at V and 8 bases at J, with 15 bases in the middle. CDR3 protein: CASSLLAGREEKLFF. The CDR3 DNA sequence: TGCGCCAGCAGCTTGTTGGCAGGGCGAGAGGAAAAACTGTTTTTT.

CDR3 region: CASSLTRGYEQFF. The CDR3 DNA reads TGTGCCAGCAGCCTTACTAGGGGGTATGAGCAGTTCTTC. The rearrangement uses TRBV7-2 and TRBJ2-1, with TRBD1 as a possible D gene (6 bases). The V and J ends lost 5 bases and 8 bases respectively, with 13 bases between them. The CDR3 length is 13 residues. Germline V gives CDR1 SGHTA, CDR2 FQGNSA.

The V call is TRBV7-9, the J call TRBJ1-6, with TRBD1 identical over 7 bases. CDR1 is SEHNR, CDR2 FQNEAQ, per germline (reference sequence). This CDR3 is 18 amino acids long. The ends lost 4 bases at V and 3 bases at J; junction bases unmatched: 12. In DNA, the CDR3 is TGTGCCAGCAGCTCCCCCACCTCGGGGACAGTCTATAATTCACCCCTCCACTTT. Amino acid sequence: CASSSPTSGTVYNSPLHF.